The entry below gives a single TCR beta chain sequence along with its context. Its antigen is unknown. The data derive from a study of blood T cells in healthy people across ages. Trimming took off 4 bases at V and 4 bases at J, with 18 bases between the two ends. The germline gives CDR1 DFQATT, CDR2 SNEGSKA (reference sequence). This CDR3 contains 15 residues. RNA extraction gave at least 5.5 micrograms of total RNA per sample. The second PCR ran about 6 to 11 cycles with a sample-barcoded 5' primer and J-beta primers. Every sample produced at least 2.5 million CDR3-containing paired-end reads. Each CDR3 protein is one row after TCRdb ran MiXCR on the 5' RACE reads. The table shows 1.5 million to 2 million distinct CDR3 sequences, with 25% to 30% occurring only once. Points from the study as a whole: What prevented conclusive comparison of naive and antigen-experienced cells was that PBMCs were unsorted. For the donors, CMV status was unknown and possibly confounded expanded clonotype changes.

The V call is TRBV20-1, the J call TRBJ2-3, with a possible D match to TRBD2 (6 bases). The sample was blood. The sequence was collected from a woman aged 25 to 39 in good health. The DNA for the CDR3 is TGCAGTGCTAAGACTAGTTTTTCAGGTCCAGATACGCAGTATTTT. Residues: CSAKTSFSGPDTQYF.